These T cell receptor beta chains were read from a single sample in a study of blood T cell repertoires in COVID-19. Produced via immunoSEQ multiplex PCR; TCRdb's table is partial and in-frame only. The repertoire holds around 70,000 clones, more than 75% seen once, with 5.5% to 8% in the top ten. The sequenced material came from peripheral blood. These TCRs come from a man aged 45 to 65 with active COVID-19. Both conserved end residues are part of each CDR3. A D gene is named only where the DNA matches it firmly. Size values are once, few and many counts, or a class for expanded clones, and some rows have none.

v_gene	abundance	j_gene	d_gene	CDR3aa	CDR3nt
TRBV5-1	NA	TRBJ1-4	NA	CASSLGWGGESGTNEKLFF	TGCGCCAGCAGCCTTGGCTGGGGGGGAGAATCTGGAACTAATGAAAAACTGTTTTTT
TRBV9	few	TRBJ1-2	TRBD1	CASSRDRTHYGYTF	TGTGCCAGCAGCCGGGACAGGACCCACTATGGCTACACCTTC
TRBV7-2	NA	TRBJ2-3	TRBD2	CASSPGGGLDTQYF	TGTGCCAGCAGTCCCGGGGGGGGGTTAGATACGCAGTATTTT
TRBV7-2	NA	TRBJ2-3	NA	CASSQWGGTDTQYF	TGTGCCAGCAGCCAATGGGGCGGCACAGATACGCAGTATTTT
TRBV4-2	NA	TRBJ1-6	TRBD1	CASSLSNRGNSPLHF	TGTGCCAGCAGCCTCTCTAACAGGGGTAATTCACCCCTCCACTTT
TRBV5-1	NA	TRBJ1-5	NA	CASSPGFENQPQHF	TGCGCCAGCAGCCCGGGGTTCGAAAATCAGCCCCAGCATTTT
TRBV4-2	few	TRBJ2-7	TRBD2	CASSRAGGLGSNYEQYF	TGTGCCAGCAGCCGGGCGGGGGGACTAGGGTCCAACTACGAGCAGTACTTC
TRBV4-3	NA	TRBJ2-1	TRBD2	CASSQSPGLAGGPGDEQFF	TGCGCCAGCAGCCAATCTCCGGGACTAGCGGGAGGGCCAGGGGATGAGCAGTTCTTC
TRBV5-1	NA	TRBJ1-1	NA	CASSLGPAGNTEAFF	TGCGCCAGCAGCTTGGGTCCGGCAGGGAACACTGAAGCTTTCTTT
TRBV7-2	NA	TRBJ2-1	TRBD2	CASSSGGSGRASSYNEQFF	TGTGCCAGCAGCTCCGGCGGTAGCGGGAGGGCCTCGTCCTACAATGAGCAGTTCTTC
TRBV5-1	once	TRBJ1-4	NA	CASSLGGGGEKLFF	TGCGCCAGCAGCTTGGGCGGGGGGGGCGAAAAACTGTTTTTT
TRBV6-5	NA	TRBJ1-1	NA	CASSSRTHLVRTEAFF	TGTGCCAGCAGTTCTCGGACACACCTTGTTAGAACTGAAGCTTTCTTT
TRBV5-1	NA	TRBJ1-3	NA	CASSLGTGATGNTIYF	TGCGCCAGCAGCTTGGGGACGGGAGCAACCGGAAACACCATATATTTT
TRBV29-1	few	TRBJ1-1	NA	CSVEEGGRREAFF	TGCAGCGTTGAAGAGGGGGGGAGGAGGGAAGCTTTCTTT
TRBV9	NA	TRBJ2-7	TRBD1	CASSGGQGLREQYF	TGTGCCAGCAGCGGGGGACAGGGGTTACGAGAGCAGTACTTC
TRBV9	NA	TRBJ2-7	NA	CASSVGTGAYEQYF	TGTGCCAGCAGCGTAGGGACCGGGGCCTACGAGCAGTACTTC
TRBV10-3	NA	TRBJ2-1	NA	CAISDWGDDNEQFF	TGTGCCATCAGTGATTGGGGGGACGATAATGAGCAGTTCTTC
TRBV18	NA	TRBJ2-1	NA	CASSPYTGYNEQFF	TGTGCCAGCTCACCTTACACGGGATACAATGAGCAGTTCTTC
TRBV9	once	TRBJ2-2	TRBD2	CASSAQTSGNTGELFF	TGTGCCAGCAGCGCGCAGACTAGCGGTAACACCGGGGAGCTGTTTTTT
TRBV10-2	NA	TRBJ1-1	TRBD1	CAANRGLGSEAFF	TGCGCCGCGAACAGGGGTCTCGGGTCTGAAGCTTTCTTT
TRBV18	NA	TRBJ2-7	TRBD2	CASSRLAGGGYEQYF	TGTGCCAGCTCACGACTAGCGGGGGGCGGCTACGAGCAGTACTTC
TRBV9	NA	TRBJ2-7	NA	CASSVGPLSSYEQYF	TGTGCCAGCAGCGTAGGCCCCTTGAGCTCCTACGAGCAGTACTTC
TRBV9	few	TRBJ2-7	NA	CASSVGQVYEQYF	TGTGCCAGCAGCGTAGGACAGGTCTACGAGCAGTACTTC
TRBV5-1	NA	TRBJ2-7	NA	CASSLTGTTYEQYF	TGCGCCAGCAGCTTGACAGGGACAACCTACGAGCAGTACTTC
TRBV5-4	NA	TRBJ2-7	NA	CASSWERTGTTSRLRQYF	TGTGCCAGCAGCTGGGAGAGGACTGGGACAACTTCACGGCTACGGCAGTACTTC
TRBV7-2	NA	TRBJ2-1	NA	CASSLGRGAYNEQFF	TGTGCCAGCAGCTTAGGACGGGGAGCCTACAATGAGCAGTTCTTC
TRBV7-2	NA	TRBJ2-7	TRBD1	CASSLRTGNSYEQYF	TGTGCCAGCAGCTTAAGGACAGGGAACTCCTACGAGCAGTACTTC
TRBV28	NA	TRBJ1-1	TRBD1	CASSQTGDGPGTEAFF	TGTGCCAGCAGTCAAACAGGGGATGGACCGGGCACTGAAGCTTTCTTT
TRBV30	NA	TRBJ1-1	TRBD1	CAWSPDRVRTEAFF	TGTGCCTGGAGTCCGGACAGGGTTCGTACTGAAGCTTTCTTT
TRBV27	medium-sized	TRBJ1-4	NA	CASSYRDPTNEKLFF	TGTGCCAGCAGCTACAGGGATCCAACTAATGAAAAACTGTTTTTT
TRBV4-1	NA	TRBJ1-2	TRBD1	CASSRVRGTGDYYGYTF	TGCGCCAGCAGCCGTGTTAGAGGGACAGGGGATTACTATGGCTACACCTTC
TRBV6-5	NA	TRBJ1-6	NA	CASTGPPNSPLHF	TGTGCCAGCACAGGCCCTCCCAATTCACCCCTCCACTTT
TRBV15	NA	TRBJ1-5	NA	CATSRDFVQPQHF	TGTGCCACCAGCAGAGATTTCGTTCAGCCCCAGCATTTT
TRBV30	NA	TRBJ1-2	NA	CAGSWGDYDGYTF	TGTGCCGGCTCTTGGGGGGACTACGATGGCTACACCTTC
TRBV5-6	NA	TRBJ1-4	NA	CASSLRRGGGEKLFF	TGTGCCAGCAGCCTCCGGCGGGGCGGGGGTGAAAAACTGTTTTTT
TRBV4-3	NA	TRBJ1-2	TRBD1	CASSQDTGDGYTF	TGCGCCAGCAGCCAAGATACAGGGGATGGCTACACCTTC
TRBV9	NA	TRBJ2-6	TRBD2	CASSVASWEDRGSLGANVLTF	TGTGCCAGCAGCGTAGCTTCATGGGAGGACCGCGGGAGTCTTGGGGCCAACGTCCTGACTTTC
TRBV7-2	once	TRBJ2-1	NA	CASSLGFGGINEQFF	TGTGCCAGCAGCTTAGGATTTGGGGGGATCAATGAGCAGTTCTTC
TRBV5-1	NA	TRBJ2-7	TRBD2	CASSFRTSRPTYEQYF	TGCGCCAGCAGCTTCCGGACTAGTCGACCTACCTACGAGCAGTACTTC
TRBV4-2	NA	TRBJ2-7	TRBD1	CASSLGDSSYEQYF	TGTGCCAGCAGCCTGGGGGACAGCTCCTACGAGCAGTACTTC